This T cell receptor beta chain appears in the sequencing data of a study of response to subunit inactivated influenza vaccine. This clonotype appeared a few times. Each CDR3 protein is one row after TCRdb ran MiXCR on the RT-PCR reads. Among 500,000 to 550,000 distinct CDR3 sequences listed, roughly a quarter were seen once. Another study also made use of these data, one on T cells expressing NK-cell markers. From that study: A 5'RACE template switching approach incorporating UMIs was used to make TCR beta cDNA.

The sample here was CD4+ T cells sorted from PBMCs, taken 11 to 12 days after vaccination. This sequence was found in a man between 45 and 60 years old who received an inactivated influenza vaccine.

The CDR3 nucleotides are TGTGCCAGCAGCCGCCGGGACCGAGATCAGCCCCAGCATTTT. Translation: CASSRRDRDQPQHF. The chain is built from TRBV3-1 and TRBJ1-5; TRBD1 is a possible D gene (5 bases). This CDR3 is built from 14 residues. V gave up 4 bases and J gave up 5 bases, with 12 bases separating them. Germline CDR1 reads LGHDT; CDR2 reads YNNKEL (reference sequence).